One and the same sample provided the 18 T cell receptor beta chains below, sequenced in a study of identical twins. TCRdb fed the 5' RACE reads into MiXCR, producing one record per CDR3 protein. The table includes 450,000 to 650,000 distinct CDR3 sequences, roughly 9.9% detected once. The data also belong to a second study, concerning yellow fever vaccine responses in identical twins.

The sequencing input was PBMCs. The receptors were gathered from a young woman in good health.

This clonotype showed up many times. The chain carries TRBV12-3 or TRBV12-4 and TRBJ2-5, with no clear D. This CDR3 spans 13 amino acids. Trimming pared 2 bases from V and 7 bases from J, leaving 11 bases between. The CDR3 bases are TGTGCCAGCAGTTTATCGGGCAGTAGGACCCAGTACTTC. Encoded protein: CASSLSGSRTQYF.

Many counts were recorded for this clonotype. This rearrangement joins TRBV24-1 to TRBJ2-1, with 10 bases that match TRBD2. Germline V gene sequence: CDR1 KGHDR, CDR2 SFDVKD. V shed 0 bases, J shed 7 bases, and the junction held 8 bases outside the gene matches. The CDR3 totals 17 residues. The CDR3 DNA reads TGTGCCACCAGTGATTTGCAGCCAAGCGGGAGGGGGAATGAGCAGTTCTTC. The encoded protein is CATSDLQPSGRGNEQFF.

The gene calls are TRBV5-1 and TRBJ2-3; tentatively, D is TRBD1 or TRBD2 (5 bases each). V shed 4 bases and J shed 4 bases, with 10 bases lying between them. This CDR3 is built from 13 residues. Germline V gene sequence: CDR1 SGHRS, CDR2 YFSETQ. The CDR3 reads CASSAGRADTQYF. The CDR3 nucleotides read TGCGCCAGCAGCGCAGGGCGGGCAGATACGCAGTATTTT.

V usage is TRBV30 and J usage is TRBJ1-5; TRBD1 aligns across 9 bases. J lost 6 bases, V lost 2 bases, and 20 bases had no gene match. There are 19 residues in the CDR3. Germline assignment: CDR1 GTSNPN and CDR2 SVGIG (reference sequence). CDR3 nucleotide sequence: TGTGCCTGGAGTTCCGGGACAGGGACACGCGTTATAGGTACTCAGCCCCAGCATTTT. Protein product: CAWSSGTGTRVIGTQPQHF.

The V call is TRBV20-1, the J call TRBJ2-3; possible D gene TRBD2, 5 bases. Germline values: CDR1 DFQATT, CDR2 SNEGSKA (reference sequence). V was shortened by 2 bases and J by 0 bases, with 12 bases between the two germline ends. The CDR3 is made up of 15 amino acids. For the CDR3, the DNA is TGCAGTGCTAGACCCCGGGGTCTCAGCACAGATACGCAGTATTTT. This gives the protein CSARPRGLSTDTQYF.

This clonotype was counted many times. The rearrangement uses TRBV7-9 and TRBJ2-1; tentatively, D is TRBD1 (6 bases). Germline V gene lookup returns CDR1 SEHNR and CDR2 FQNEAQ (reference sequence). The CDR3 loop spans 14 amino acids. Deletions cut 1 base from V and 8 bases from J, with 12 bases between. CDR3 sequence: CASSLVQGWDEQFF. CDR3 nucleotides: TGTGCCAGCAGCTTAGTGCAGGGGTGGGATGAGCAGTTCTTC.

Only a few counts were recorded for this clonotype. This chain joins TRBV25-1 and TRBJ1-2; tentative D call: TRBD1 (6 bases). V dropped 7 bases and J dropped 2 bases, with 11 bases sitting between them. The V gene's germline CDR1 is MGHDK and CDR2 SYGVNS. There are 13 residues in the CDR3. The CDR3 reads CASIGGLNYGYTF. CDR3 sequence (DNA): TGTGCCAGCATCGGGGGGCTAAACTATGGCTACACCTTC.

The sample holds many counts of this clonotype. V and J are TRBV5-1 and TRBJ2-5, with D perhaps TRBD1 (5 bases). Germline V CDR1 and CDR2: SGHRS, YFSETQ. V was cut by 4 bases and J by 2 bases, with 15 bases left in between. The CDR3 covers 15 residues. In DNA, the CDR3 is TGCGCCAGCAGCGTGGCAGGGATAGAACAAGAGACCCAGTACTTC. Translation: CASSVAGIEQETQYF.

The CDR3 loop reads CASSQVWREAEQYF. DNA for the CDR3: TGTGCCAGCAGCCAAGTTTGGCGGGAGGCCGAGCAGTACTTC. This chain connects TRBV3-1 to TRBJ2-7, with 8 nucleotides matching TRBD2. The CDR3 has 14 amino acids. V dropped 1 base and J dropped 6; count of bases not matched to a gene: 5. Germline assignment: CDR1 LGHDT and CDR2 YNNKEL (reference sequence).

This clonotype occurred a few times. V is TRBV15 and J is TRBJ2-5; the D gene could be TRBD1 or TRBD2 (5 bases each). Per germline, CDR1 LNHNV and CDR2 YYDKDF (reference sequence). This CDR3 spans 17 amino acids. V lost 5 bases and J lost 2, with 21 bases in between. The CDR3 protein is CATSQLATGTLQETQYF. CDR3 DNA sequence: TGTGCCACCAGCCAGCTGGCTACCGGGACCCTTCAAGAGACCCAGTACTTC.

The chain couples TRBV25-1 to TRBJ1-1; 7 bases are shared with TRBD1. J was trimmed by 6 bases and V by 7 bases; bases with no gene match: 8. The CDR3 is 13 residues long. Looked up from germline, CDR1 is MGHDK and CDR2 is SYGVNS. CDR3 amino acids: CASMRGLSAEAFF. CDR3 coding DNA: TGTGCCAGCATGAGGGGGCTGAGCGCTGAAGCTTTCTTT.

This clonotype was detected a few times. The rearrangement joins TRBV27 to TRBJ2-5; D gene unclear. From germline, CDR1 is MNHEY and CDR2 SMNVEV (reference sequence). The CDR3 totals 15 residues. Trimming took 0 bases from V and 4 from J, leaving 12 bases between them. For the CDR3, the DNA is TGTGCCAGCAGTTTATCGAGTATCGGCGGAGAGACCCAGTACTTC. Translation gives CASSLSSIGGETQYF.

This clonotype was seen only a few times. This chain connects TRBV10-3 to TRBJ2-5, with D uncertain. Between the trimmed V and J ends, which lost 3 bases and 2 bases, there was a span of 7 bases. This CDR3 has 13 amino acids. Germline V CDR1 and CDR2: ENHRY, SYGVKD. DNA of the CDR3: TGTGCCATCAGTGATGTAGGGCAAGAGACCCAGTACTTC. Translated: CAISDVGQETQYF.

The chain is built from TRBV4-1 and TRBJ2-7, with D perhaps matching TRBD1 (6 bases). The V end was cut by 3 bases, the J end by 4 bases, with 13 bases between. The length of the CDR3 is 14 residues. CDR1 is MGHRA and CDR2 is YSYEKL in the germline V gene. DNA for the CDR3: TGCGCCAGCAGCCACTTTGGGACAAATTACGAGCAGTACTTC. Encoded protein: CASSHFGTNYEQYF.

This clonotype was counted at least ten times. The V call is TRBV7-3, the J call TRBJ2-3, with D hard to call. V dropped 2 bases and J dropped 2 bases, with 5 bases sitting between them. Per the germline V gene, CDR1 is SGHTA and CDR2 is FQGTGA. The CDR3 consists of 13 residues. The CDR3 reads CASSLYPTDTQYF. The CDR3 DNA reads TGTGCCAGCAGCTTATACCCCACAGATACGCAGTATTTT.

This clonotype was detected only a few times. CDR3 in DNA: TGCAGTGCACAGCGTGACAGGGGGCGAAGCTACGAGCAGTACTTC. Its protein product is CSAQRDRGRSYEQYF. This chain connects TRBV20-1 to TRBJ2-7; TRBD1 matches at 10 bases. The J segment lost 3 bases and the V segment lost 6 bases, leaving 11 bases of the junction unmatched. This CDR3 comprises 15 residues. Germline V CDR1 and CDR2: DFQATT, SNEGSKA (reference sequence).

This clonotype showed up just a few times. CDR3 DNA sequence: TGTGCCAGCAGCGTCACCCAGGGGATCGGAAACACCATATATTTT. This gives the protein CASSVTQGIGNTIYF. The chain uses TRBV9 and TRBJ1-3; weak D call: TRBD1 (6 bases). Germline lookup yields CDR1 SGDLS and CDR2 YYNGEE. CDR3 length: 15 residues. The V end was cut by 2 bases, the J end by 4 bases, with 13 bases between.

The chain combines TRBV2 with TRBJ2-4; a possible D gene is TRBD1 (6 bases). The CDR3 covers 15 residues. V was cut by 3 bases and J by 0 bases, with 9 bases left in between. The germline V gene has CDR1 SNHLY and CDR2 FYNNEI. For the CDR3, the DNA is TGTGCCAGCAGTGAGCAGGGGATAGCCAAAAACATTCAGTACTTC. It codes for CASSEQGIAKNIQYF. The complete variable domain, with remaining parts taken from reference TRBV2 and TRBJ2-4, reads EPEVTQTPSHQVTQMGQEVILRCVPISNHLYFYWYRQILGQKVEFLVSFYNNEISEKSEIFDDQFSVERPDGSNFTLKIRSTKLEDSAMYFCASSEQGIAKNIQYFGAGTRLSVL.